Each of the 21 T cell receptor beta chains below was sequenced from the same sample in a study of cytomegalovirus exposure and HLA in healthy donors. The method was immunoSEQ multiplex PCR; TCRdb's version includes in-frame clones alone and lacks a portion of them. This table holds 100,000 to 150,000 clones, about 91% found once. The specimen was PBMCs. The source of these receptors is a man between 18 and 29 years old in good health and CMV-seronegative.

The chain has TRBV6-5 and TRBJ2-1; 7 positions match TRBD2. After removal of 6 bases from V and 9 bases from J, the junction contained 11 bases not matched to a gene. The CDR3 contains 14 residues. Germline V gene sequence: CDR1 MNHEY, CDR2 SVGAGI. The CDR3 DNA sequence: TGTGCCAGCAGATCTACGGGGGGTGGAGTTGAGCAGTTCTTC. Translating gives CASRSTGGGVEQFF.

This chain joins TRBV2 and TRBJ1-2; D is perhaps TRBD1 (5 bases). The CDR3 is 16 amino acids. Trimming left V 7 bases short and J 8 bases short, with 26 bases between. In germline, CDR1 is SNHLY, CDR2 FYNNEI. CDR3 region: CASTFIPGPPGDGYTF. CDR3 sequence (DNA): TGTGCCAGCACCTTCATTCCGGGACCGCCGGGAGACGGCTACACCTTC.

V and J are TRBV7-9 and TRBJ2-7, with TRBD2 as a possible D gene (6 bases). Germline CDR1 and CDR2: SEHNR and FQNEAQ (reference sequence). The CDR3 runs to 14 residues. Trimming removed 3 bases at V and 5 bases at J, with 14 bases between. Here the CDR3 reads CASSFSGFRDEQYF. The CDR3 DNA is TGTGCCAGCAGCTTTAGCGGTTTTCGCGACGAGCAGTACTTC.

The chain joins TRBV7-2 to TRBJ1-1; 7 nucleotides agree with TRBD1. After removal of 1 base from V and 9 bases from J, the junction contained 8 bases not matched to a gene. The CDR3 is 14 amino acids. Germline assignment: CDR1 SGHTA and CDR2 FQGNSA. CDR3 amino acids: CASSLELRTGQAFF. The CDR3, as DNA: TGTGCCAGCAGCTTAGAGTTGAGGACAGGACAAGCTTTCTTT.

The gene calls are TRBV19 and TRBJ2-7; D might be TRBD1 (5 bases). Germline V gives CDR1 LNHDA, CDR2 SQIVND (reference sequence). V lost 7 bases, J lost 0 bases, and 13 bases lay in between. The CDR3 contains 14 residues. The CDR3 region is CASKGQTDSYEQYF. Here the CDR3 DNA reads TGTGCCAGTAAAGGGCAGACAGACTCCTACGAGCAGTACTTC.

This clone was counted a few times. V usage is TRBV18 and J usage is TRBJ1-5; unclear D gene. Trimming shortened V by 0 bases and J by 0 bases, and 6 bases separated the two germline ends. This CDR3 is 15 amino acids long. Germline CDR1 is KGHSH and CDR2 is LQKENI. The CDR3 DNA is TGTGCCAGCTCACCACCGTTATCTAGCAATCAGCCCCAGCATTTT. Translated: CASSPPLSSNQPQHF.

J is TRBJ1-1 and V is TRBV29-1; D not resolved. Germline V CDR1 and CDR2: SQVTM, ANQGSEA. The CDR3 covers 13 residues. The V end lost 6 bases, the J end lost 7 bases, and 18 bases lay between the germline ends. CDR3 in amino acids: CSVRETSRSEAFF. The CDR3 nucleotides are TGCAGCGTGAGGGAGACTTCACGCAGTGAAGCTTTCTTT.

The CDR3 region has the DNA TGTGCCAGCATTTCCATTGGGCTAGCGGGAGGGCCGTCCTACAATGAGCAGTTCTTC. Its protein product is CASISIGLAGGPSYNEQFF. This chain connects TRBV28 to TRBJ2-1; TRBD2 agrees at 12 bases. Per the germline V gene, CDR1 is MDHEN and CDR2 is SYDVKM. The CDR3 is 19 residues long. J lost 1 base, V lost 7 bases, and 14 bases had no gene match.

For the CDR3, the DNA is TGCGCCAGCAGCCCTGGGTGGCGGGAGGGAACCGGGGAGCTGTTTTTT. This codes for CASSPGWREGTGELFF. V is TRBV4-1 and J is TRBJ2-2; 9 bases align to TRBD2. The junction had 8 bases not matched to a gene; V was cut back by 4 bases and J by 5 bases. CDR1 and CDR2 from the germline V gene are MGHRA and YSYEKL. The CDR3 is made up of 16 amino acids.

V gene TRBV5-6 combines with J gene TRBJ2-5; D is possibly TRBD2 (5 bases). The germline V gene has CDR1 SGHDT and CDR2 YYEEEE. The CDR3 sequence is 14 residues long. V was cut by 2 bases and J by 0 bases, with 8 bases left in between. The CDR3 sequence: CASSFETNQETQYF. DNA for the CDR3: TGTGCCAGCAGCTTTGAGACTAACCAAGAGACCCAGTACTTC.

This rearrangement joins TRBV18 to TRBJ2-1; D not certain. CDR3 size: 16 residues. Trimming shortened V by 2 bases and J by 0 bases, and 11 bases separated the two germline ends. Germline V gene data show CDR1 as KGHSH and CDR2 as LQKENI. CDR3 sequence: CASSPTPISSYNEQFF. CDR3 DNA: TGTGCCAGCTCACCAACCCCGATCAGCTCCTACAATGAGCAGTTCTTC.

V is TRBV4-1 and J is TRBJ2-1; 13 bases line up with TRBD2. CDR3 length: 16 residues. Germline-derived CDR1 and CDR2 are MGHRA and YSYEKL. The ends lost 3 bases at V and 7 bases at J; junction bases unmatched: 6. Here the CDR3 reads CASSHPGLAGVNEQFF. The CDR3 DNA reads as TGCGCCAGCAGCCATCCCGGACTAGCGGGAGTTAATGAGCAGTTCTTC.

This rearrangement joins TRBV4-1 to TRBJ2-3; 11 bases map to TRBD2. V shed 1 base and J 4 bases; nucleotides not matched to a gene: 4. The germline V gene encodes CDR1 MGHRA and CDR2 YSYEKL. The CDR3 contains 16 residues. Here the CDR3 reads CASSQVSLAGADTQYF. Here the CDR3 DNA reads TGCGCCAGCAGCCAAGTATCACTAGCGGGAGCAGATACGCAGTATTTT.

This chain connects TRBV10-3 to TRBJ2-7; the match to TRBD2 covers 7 bases. The CDR3 sequence is 14 residues long. The germline V gene encodes CDR1 ENHRY and CDR2 SYGVKD. V gave up 4 bases and J gave up 3 bases; unmatched junction bases: 6. The CDR3 loop is CAISVGRELYEQYF. CDR3 coding DNA: TGTGCCATCAGTGTGGGGCGGGAGCTCTACGAGCAGTACTTC.

The CDR3 sequence: CASQLRGPNTEAFF. CDR3 coding DNA: TGCGCCAGCCAACTCAGGGGGCCGAACACTGAAGCTTTCTTT. The rearrangement uses TRBV5-1 and TRBJ1-1, with 8 nucleotides matching TRBD1. The germline V gene encodes CDR1 SGHRS and CDR2 YFSETQ. V lost 7 bases to trimming and J lost 1 base; unmatched junction nucleotides: 6. The CDR3 has 14 amino acids.

This rearrangement joins TRBV5-1 to TRBJ2-7; 9 nucleotides match TRBD1. This CDR3 has 16 residues. Germline V lookup: CDR1 SGHRS, CDR2 YFSETQ. J gave up 7 bases and V 2 bases, and 13 bases lay outside the gene matches. The CDR3 nucleotides are TGCGCCAGCAGCTTATACCACGACAGGGGGGAGAGAGAGCAGTACTTC. It translates to CASSLYHDRGEREQYF. Looking up the rest from reference TRBV5-1 and TRBJ2-7 gives the full variable domain: KAGVTQTPRYLIKTRGQQVTLSCSPISGHRSVSWYQQTPGQGLQFLFEYFSETQRNKGNFPGRFSGRQFSNSRSEMNVSTLELGDSALYLCASSLYHDRGEREQYFGPGTRLTVT.

Here the CDR3 reads CASSLTGFIAFSYEQYF. CDR3 nucleotide sequence: TGTGCCAGCAGCCTGACAGGGTTCATCGCATTTTCGTACGAGCAGTACTTC. The chain uses TRBV28 and TRBJ2-7; 7 bases are shared with TRBD1. Germline loops: CDR1 MDHEN, CDR2 SYDVKM. V was clipped by 6 bases and J by 4 bases; unmatched bases: 18. The CDR3 runs 17 residues.

The chain uses TRBV7-6 and TRBJ2-7, with 10 bases aligning to TRBD1. CDR1 and CDR2 (germline): SGHVS, FNYEAQ. Germline trimming cut 5 bases from V and 2 bases from J; bases unmatched to any gene: 12. This CDR3 region has 17 residues. This CDR3 reads CASSPQSPGTGAYEQYF. CDR3 in DNA: TGTGCCAGCAGCCCACAGAGTCCCGGGACAGGGGCCTACGAGCAGTACTTC.

The chain joins TRBV12-5 to TRBJ1-1; D may be TRBD1 (5 bases). V was trimmed by 1 base and J by 0 bases, leaving 9 bases between them. Germline lookup yields CDR1 LGHNT and CDR2 FRNRAP. This CDR3 contains 15 residues. CDR3 protein: CASGLGGAMNTEAFF. CDR3 bases: TGTGCTAGTGGTTTGGGTGGGGCTATGAACACTGAAGCTTTCTTT.

CDR3 amino acids: CASSSGLAGGPGNYEQYF. CDR3 nucleotides: TGTGCCAGCAGCTCCGGACTAGCGGGAGGGCCCGGTAATTACGAGCAGTACTTC. This chain connects TRBV11-3 to TRBJ2-7; TRBD2 matches at 15 bases. Germline V CDR1 and CDR2: SGHNT, YENEEA. The CDR3 is 18 amino acids. Unmatched junction bases numbered 11, after V lost 4 bases and J lost 4 bases.

The rearrangement joins TRBV2 to TRBJ2-5; D might be TRBD2 (5 bases). The V end lost 5 bases, the J end lost 3 bases, and 13 bases lay between the germline ends. CDR1 and CDR2 from the germline V gene are SNHLY and FYNNEI. The CDR3 is made up of 14 amino acids. The CDR3 region has the DNA TGTGCCAGCAGTATACTAGATATAAAAGAGACCCAGTACTTC. This sequence encodes CASSILDIKETQYF.